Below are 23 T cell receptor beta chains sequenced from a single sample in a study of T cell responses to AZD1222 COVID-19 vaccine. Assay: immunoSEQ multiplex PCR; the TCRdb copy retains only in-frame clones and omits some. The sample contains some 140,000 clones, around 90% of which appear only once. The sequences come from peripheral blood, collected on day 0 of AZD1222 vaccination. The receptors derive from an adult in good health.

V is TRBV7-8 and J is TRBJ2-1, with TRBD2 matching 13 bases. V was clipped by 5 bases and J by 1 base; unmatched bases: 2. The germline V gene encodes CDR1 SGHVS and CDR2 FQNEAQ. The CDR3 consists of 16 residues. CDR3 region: CASSRTSGRSYNEQFF. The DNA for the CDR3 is TGTGCCAGCAGCCGGACTAGCGGGAGATCCTACAATGAGCAGTTCTTC. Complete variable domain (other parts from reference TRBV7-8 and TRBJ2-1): GAGVSQSPRYKVAKRGQDVALRCDPISGHVSLFWYQQALGQGPEFLTYFQNEAQLDKSGLPSDRFFAERPEGSVSTLKIQRTQQEDSAVYLCASSRTSGRSYNEQFFGPGTRLTVL.

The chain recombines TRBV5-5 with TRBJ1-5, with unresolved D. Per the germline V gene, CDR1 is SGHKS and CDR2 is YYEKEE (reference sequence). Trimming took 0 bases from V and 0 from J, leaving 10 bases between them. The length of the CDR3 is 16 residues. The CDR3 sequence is CASSLEAELSNQPQHF. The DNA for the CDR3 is TGTGCCAGCAGCTTGGAGGCAGAACTTAGCAATCAGCCCCAGCATTTT.

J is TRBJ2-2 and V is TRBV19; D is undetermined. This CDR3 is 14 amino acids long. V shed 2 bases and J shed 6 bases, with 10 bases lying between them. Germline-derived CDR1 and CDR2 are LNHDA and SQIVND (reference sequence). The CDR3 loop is CASSIWASPGELFF. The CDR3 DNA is TGTGCCAGTAGTATATGGGCCTCCCCCGGGGAGCTGTTTTTT.

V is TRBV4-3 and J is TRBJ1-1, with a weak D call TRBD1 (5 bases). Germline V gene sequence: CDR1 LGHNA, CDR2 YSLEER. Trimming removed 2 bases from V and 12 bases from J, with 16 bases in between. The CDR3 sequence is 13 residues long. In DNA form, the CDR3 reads TGCGCCAGCAGCCAAAAGGGAGGGGTTGGAACTTTCTTT. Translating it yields CASSQKGGVGTFF.

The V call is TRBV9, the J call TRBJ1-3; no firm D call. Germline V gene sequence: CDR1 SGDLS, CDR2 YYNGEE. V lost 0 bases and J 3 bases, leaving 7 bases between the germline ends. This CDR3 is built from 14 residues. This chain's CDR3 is CASSVDRGGNTIYF. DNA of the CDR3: TGTGCCAGCAGCGTAGATCGGGGTGGAAACACCATATATTTT.

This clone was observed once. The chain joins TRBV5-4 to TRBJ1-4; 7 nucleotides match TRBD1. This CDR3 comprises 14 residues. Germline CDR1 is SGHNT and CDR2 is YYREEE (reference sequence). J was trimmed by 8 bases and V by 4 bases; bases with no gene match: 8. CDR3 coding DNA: TGTGCCAGCAGCGAGGACAGGACAGGCGAAAAACTGTTTTTT. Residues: CASSEDRTGEKLFF.

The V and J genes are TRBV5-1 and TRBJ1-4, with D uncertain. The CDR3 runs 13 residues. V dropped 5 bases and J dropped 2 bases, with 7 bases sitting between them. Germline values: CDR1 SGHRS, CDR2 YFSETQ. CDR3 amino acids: CASRYGTNEKLFF. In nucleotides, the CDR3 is TGCGCCAGCAGATATGGGACTAATGAAAAACTGTTTTTT.

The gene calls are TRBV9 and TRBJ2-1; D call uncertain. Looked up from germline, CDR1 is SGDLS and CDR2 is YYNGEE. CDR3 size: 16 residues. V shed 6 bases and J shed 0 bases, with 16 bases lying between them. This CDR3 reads CASTLDGSSSYNEQFF. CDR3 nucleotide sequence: TGTGCCAGCACCCTCGACGGGTCGAGCTCCTACAATGAGCAGTTCTTC.

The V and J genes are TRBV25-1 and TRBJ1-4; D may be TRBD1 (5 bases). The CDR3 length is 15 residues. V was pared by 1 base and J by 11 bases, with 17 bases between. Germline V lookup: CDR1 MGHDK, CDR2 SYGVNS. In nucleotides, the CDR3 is TGTGCCAGCAGTGAATGGAGGGGCGCGAGGAATAAACTGTTTTTT. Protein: CASSEWRGARNKLFF.

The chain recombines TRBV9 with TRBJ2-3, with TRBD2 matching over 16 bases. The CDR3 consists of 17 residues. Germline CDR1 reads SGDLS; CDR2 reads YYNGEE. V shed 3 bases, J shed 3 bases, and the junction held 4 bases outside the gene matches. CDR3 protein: CASSDGTSGRATDTQYF. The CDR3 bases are TGTGCCAGCAGCGATGGGACTAGCGGGAGGGCAACAGATACGCAGTATTTT.

CDR3 sequence reads: CASSPGDGNYGYTF. Written as DNA, the CDR3 is TGTGCCAGCAGTCCAGGGGACGGGAACTATGGCTACACCTTC. The gene calls are TRBV7-9 and TRBJ1-2; D might be TRBD1 (6 bases). V was trimmed by 6 bases and J by 2 bases, leaving 13 bases between them. CDR3 size: 14 residues. Germline V gives CDR1 SEHNR, CDR2 FQNEAQ (reference sequence).

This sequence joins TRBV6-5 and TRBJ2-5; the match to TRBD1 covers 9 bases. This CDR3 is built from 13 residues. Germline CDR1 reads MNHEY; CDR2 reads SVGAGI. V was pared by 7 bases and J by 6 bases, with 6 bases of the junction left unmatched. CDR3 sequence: CASTRTGEKTQYF. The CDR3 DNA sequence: TGTGCCAGCACCAGGACAGGGGAAAAGACCCAGTACTTC.

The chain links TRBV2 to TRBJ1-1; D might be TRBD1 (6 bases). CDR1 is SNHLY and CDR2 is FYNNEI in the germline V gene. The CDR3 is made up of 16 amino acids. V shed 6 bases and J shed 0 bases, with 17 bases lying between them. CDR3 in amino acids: CASRDVQGPMNTEAFF. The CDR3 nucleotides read TGTGCCAGCAGGGACGTACAGGGACCGATGAACACTGAAGCTTTCTTT.

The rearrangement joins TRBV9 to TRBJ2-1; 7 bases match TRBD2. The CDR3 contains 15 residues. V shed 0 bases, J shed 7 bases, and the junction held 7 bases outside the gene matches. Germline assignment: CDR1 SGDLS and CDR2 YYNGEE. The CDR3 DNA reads TGTGCCAGCAGCGTAGCGGGAGGTGATCGGAATGAGCAGTTCTTC. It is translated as CASSVAGGDRNEQFF.

DNA for the CDR3: TGTGCCAGCAGGACAATCCAGGGGGCGCACACTGAAGCTTTCTTT. Its protein product is CASRTIQGAHTEAFF. J is TRBJ1-1 and V is TRBV6-5; 8 bases line up with TRBD1. The V gene's germline CDR1 is MNHEY and CDR2 SVGAGI. This CDR3 has 15 residues. Trimming removed 6 bases from V and 3 bases from J; junction bases left unmatched: 9.

The CDR3 sequence: CASSVALLGTVGGYTF. The CDR3 nucleotides are TGTGCCAGCAGCGTAGCTCTTCTCGGGACAGTAGGAGGCTACACCTTC. J is TRBJ1-2 and V is TRBV9, with 7 positions matching TRBD1. The CDR3 covers 16 residues. V shed 0 bases and J 8 bases; nucleotides not matched to a gene: 13. CDR1 and CDR2 from the germline V gene are SGDLS and YYNGEE. The whole variable domain, remainder taken from reference TRBV9 and TRBJ1-2, is DSGVTQTPKHLITATGQRVTLRCSPRSGDLSVYWYQQSLDQGLQFLIQYYNGEERAKGNILERFSAQQFPDLHSELNLSSLELGDSALYFCASSVALLGTVGGYTFGSGTRLTVV.

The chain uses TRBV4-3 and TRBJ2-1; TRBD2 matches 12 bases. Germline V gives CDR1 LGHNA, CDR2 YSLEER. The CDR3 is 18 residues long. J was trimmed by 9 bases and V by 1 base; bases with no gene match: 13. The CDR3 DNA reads TGCGCCAGCAGCCAAGTGAGATCGTCTAGCGGGGGGGCGGGTGAGCAGTTCTTC. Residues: CASSQVRSSSGGAGEQFF.

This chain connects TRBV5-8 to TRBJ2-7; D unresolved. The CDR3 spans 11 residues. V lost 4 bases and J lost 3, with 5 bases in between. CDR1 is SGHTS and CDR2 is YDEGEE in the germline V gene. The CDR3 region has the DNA TGTGCCAGCAGCCTAAACTACGAGCAGTACTTC. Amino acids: CASSLNYEQYF.

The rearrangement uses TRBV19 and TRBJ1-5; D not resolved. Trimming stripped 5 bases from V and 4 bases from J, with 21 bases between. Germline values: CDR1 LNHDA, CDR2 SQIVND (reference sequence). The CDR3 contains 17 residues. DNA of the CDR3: TGTGCCAGTAGTCCCTGGATCTCGATTGGCCCTAATCAGCCCCAGCATTTT. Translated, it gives CASSPWISIGPNQPQHF.

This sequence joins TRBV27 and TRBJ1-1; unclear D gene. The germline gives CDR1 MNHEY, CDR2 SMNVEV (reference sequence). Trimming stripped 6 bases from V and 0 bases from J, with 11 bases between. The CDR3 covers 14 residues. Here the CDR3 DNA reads TGTGCCAGCAGATTGACCAGAATGAACACTGAAGCTTTCTTT. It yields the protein CASRLTRMNTEAFF.

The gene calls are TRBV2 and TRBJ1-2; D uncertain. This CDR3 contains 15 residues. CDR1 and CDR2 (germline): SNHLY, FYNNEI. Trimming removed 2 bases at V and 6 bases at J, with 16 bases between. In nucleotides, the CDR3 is TGTGCCAGCAGTGAAAAACAGACATCGTCGAATGGCTACACCTTC. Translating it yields CASSEKQTSSNGYTF.

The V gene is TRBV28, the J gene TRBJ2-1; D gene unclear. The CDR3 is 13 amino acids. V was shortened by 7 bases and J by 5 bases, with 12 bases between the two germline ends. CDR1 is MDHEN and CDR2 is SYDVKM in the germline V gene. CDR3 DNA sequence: TGTGCCAGCACCCTGAATATCAACAATGAGCAGTTCTTC. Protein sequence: CASTLNINNEQFF.

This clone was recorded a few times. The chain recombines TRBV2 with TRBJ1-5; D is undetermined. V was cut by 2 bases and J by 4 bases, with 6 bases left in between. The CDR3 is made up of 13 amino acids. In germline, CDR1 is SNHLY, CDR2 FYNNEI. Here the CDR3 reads CASSELRNQPQHF. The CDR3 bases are TGTGCCAGCAGTGAACTGAGAAATCAGCCCCAGCATTTT.